Following are 22 T cell receptor beta chains from one sample sequenced in a study of control samples from healthy donors and cancer patients. Method: immunoSEQ multiplex PCR; TCRdb's copy keeps in-frame clones and lacks some. Among about 150,000 clones listed, 90% to 95% were seen once. Sequencing input: blood. These receptors originate from a man younger than 35 in good health.

This chain uses TRBV4-1 with TRBJ2-2; D not certain. Germline V gives CDR1 MGHRA, CDR2 YSYEKL. V lost 2 bases, J lost 5 bases, and 9 bases lay in between. The CDR3 is 14 residues long. The CDR3 nucleotides read TGCGCCAGCAGCCAAAGCGCCAGAACCGGGGAGCTGTTTTTT. Translation gives CASSQSARTGELFF.

The chain couples TRBV28 to TRBJ2-7; D gene unclear. The CDR3 length is 13 residues. In germline, CDR1 is MDHEN, CDR2 SYDVKM. Deletions cut 6 bases from V and 11 bases from J, with 20 bases between. The CDR3 bases are TGTGCCAGCAGCACGACCTGGACGGCTGGGGAGTACTTC. Its protein is CASSTTWTAGEYF.

The chain carries TRBV3-1 (or the pseudogene TRBV3-2) and TRBJ2-2; 8 bases fit TRBD2. The germline V gene encodes CDR1 LGHDT and CDR2 YNNKEL (reference sequence). The CDR3 consists of 14 residues. V dropped 6 bases and J dropped 7; count of bases not matched to a gene: 7. CDR3 coding DNA: TGTGCCAGCAGGACTAGCGATGGTATCGGGGAGCTGTTTTTT. Translating it yields CASRTSDGIGELFF.

J is TRBJ1-5 and V is TRBV7-6; no firm D call. CDR3 length: 16 residues. Between the trimmed V and J ends, which lost 4 bases and 3 bases, there was a span of 16 bases. Germline assignment: CDR1 SGHVS and CDR2 FNYEAQ. As DNA, the CDR3 is TGTGCCAGCAGCTCCGACCGGACGGCAATCAATCAGCCCCAGCATTTT. This codes for CASSSDRTAINQPQHF.

The chain couples TRBV19 to TRBJ2-5, with 8 bases aligning to TRBD2. Germline CDR1 LNHDA, CDR2 SQIVND (reference sequence). V gave up 4 bases and J gave up 5 bases; unmatched junction bases: 9. The CDR3 sequence is 15 residues long. The CDR3 DNA follows: TGTGCCAGTAGTAGACTGGCGGGGGGCAGGGAGACCCAGTACTTC. Translated: CASSRLAGGRETQYF. Looking up the rest from reference TRBV19 and TRBJ2-5 gives the full variable domain: DGGITQSPKYLFRKEGQNVTLSCEQNLNHDAMYWYRQDPGQGLRLIYYSQIVNDFQKGDIAEGYSVSREKKESFPLTVTSAQKNPTAFYLCASSRLAGGRETQYFGPGTRLLVL.

This rearrangement joins TRBV7-2 to TRBJ1-1; 8 positions agree with TRBD1. The CDR3 covers 15 residues. V was pared by 3 bases and J by 2 bases, with 5 bases of the junction left unmatched. Germline CDR1 and CDR2: SGHTA and FQGNSA. DNA for the CDR3: TGTGCCAGCAGCTTGGCTTCAGGGGGCAACACTGAAGCTTTCTTT. As protein: CASSLASGGNTEAFF.

V usage is TRBV4-2 and J usage is TRBJ2-5; the D is unclear. Germline loops: CDR1 LGHNA, CDR2 YNFKEQ. V lost 0 bases to trimming and J lost 1 base, with 9 bases between them. This CDR3 comprises 15 residues. The CDR3 sequence: CASSQDPNAQETQYF. The CDR3 nucleotides are TGTGCCAGCAGCCAAGATCCCAACGCCCAAGAGACCCAGTACTTC.

This clone has a single count. The genes are TRBV21-1 and TRBJ2-5; the D segment call TRBD2 is taken from the table without a DNA check. TRBV21-1 is labeled a pseudogene. The CDR3 covers 18 residues. The CDR3 region is CASSKVGRLAGKQETQYF. Written as DNA, the CDR3 is TGTGCCAGCAGCAAAGTGGGCAGACTAGCGGGCAAACAAGAGACCCAGTACTTC.

V and J are TRBV5-6 and TRBJ2-7, with a possible D match to TRBD2 (6 bases). CDR3 length equals 17 residues. V gave up 4 bases and J gave up 2 bases, with 22 bases separating them. CDR1 and CDR2 from the germline V gene are SGHDT and YYEEEE. The CDR3 protein is CASSPHHLRDSTYEQYF. The CDR3, as DNA: TGTGCCAGCAGCCCGCACCACCTCCGGGACTCAACCTACGAGCAGTACTTC.

On this clone itself: Other DNA sequences in this specimen translate into the identical CDR3. The chain joins TRBV19 to TRBJ1-6; the D gene is possibly TRBD1 (5 bases). Germline CDR1 and CDR2: LNHDA and SQIVND (reference sequence). The germline V and J ends were trimmed by 5 bases and 5 bases, with 13 bases remaining between them. This CDR3 has 15 amino acids. In nucleotides, the CDR3 is TGTGCCAGTAGTGACCGGGACTCAGATAATTCACCCCTCCACTTT. Its protein product is CASSDRDSDNSPLHF.

This clone has a single count. The chain links TRBV29-1 to TRBJ2-3; no firm D call. The CDR3 loop spans 15 amino acids. CDR1 and CDR2 (germline): SQVTM, ANQGSEA. V gave up 2 bases and J gave up 0 bases, with 12 bases separating them. The CDR3 bases are TGCAGCGTTGAAACTTCCCCTTCTAGCACAGATACGCAGTATTTT. This sequence encodes CSVETSPSSTDTQYF.

This sequence joins TRBV11-2 and TRBJ1-1; D gene uncertain. The CDR3 has 15 amino acids. Trimming left V 5 bases short and J 1 base short, with 14 bases between. CDR1 is SGHAT, CDR2 FQNNGV, per germline. The chain's CDR3 is CASSLKIMWNTEAFF. CDR3 nucleotides: TGTGCCAGCAGCCTCAAAATAATGTGGAACACTGAAGCTTTCTTT.

This clone was picked up a small number of times. This chain connects TRBV6-5 to TRBJ1-5; maybe TRBD1 (5 bases). The CDR3 length is 12 residues. Germline CDR1 reads MNHEY; CDR2 reads SVGAGI. V was trimmed by 6 bases and J by 6 bases, leaving 9 bases between them. The CDR3, as DNA: TGTGCCAGCAGGCAGGGCATTCAGCCCCAGCATTTT. It is translated as CASRQGIQPQHF.

The V call is TRBV19, the J call TRBJ2-1; maybe TRBD2 (5 bases). V was trimmed by 5 bases and J by 7 bases, leaving 18 bases between them. The CDR3 totals 15 residues. Germline lookup yields CDR1 LNHDA and CDR2 SQIVND (reference sequence). The CDR3 DNA is TGTGCCAGTAGTCCACCTGGGGTAAGGAGGAATGAGCAGTTCTTC. Amino acid sequence: CASSPPGVRRNEQFF.

The V and J genes are TRBV7-3 and TRBJ2-3; D gene unclear. The V end lost 3 bases, the J end lost 0 bases, and 13 bases lay between the germline ends. This CDR3 has 16 amino acids. The germline V gene has CDR1 SGHTA and CDR2 FQGTGA. The CDR3 nucleotides are TGTGCCAGCAGCTTTGAGGCAACCTCTAGCACAGATACGCAGTATTTT. It yields the protein CASSFEATSSTDTQYF. Looking up the rest from reference TRBV7-3 and TRBJ2-3 gives the full variable domain: GAGVSQTPSNKVTEKGKYVELRCDPISGHTALYWYRQSLGQGPEFLIYFQGTGAADDSGLPNDRFFAVRPEGSVSTLKIQRTERGDSAVYLCASSFEATSSTDTQYFGPGTRLTVL.

The chain combines TRBV6-5 with TRBJ1-1; possibly TRBD1 for D (5 bases). Trimming stripped 0 bases from V and 0 bases from J, with 11 bases between. The CDR3 extends over 16 amino acids. Germline-derived CDR1 and CDR2 are MNHEY and SVGAGI. The DNA for the CDR3 is TGTGCCAGCAGTTACTCGACGGGGGTACTGAACACTGAAGCTTTCTTT. It translates to CASSYSTGVLNTEAFF.

This chain uses TRBV4-2 with TRBJ2-3; 12 positions agree with TRBD2. The CDR3 loop spans 15 amino acids. Germline assignment: CDR1 LGHNA and CDR2 YNFKEQ. V dropped 4 bases and J dropped 2; count of bases not matched to a gene: 1. CDR3 protein: CASSRTSGNTDTQYF. The DNA for the CDR3 is TGTGCCAGCAGCCGGACTAGCGGGAACACAGATACGCAGTATTTT.

This clone appeared once. This rearrangement joins TRBV6-5 to TRBJ1-2; 8 bases are a match to TRBD1. This CDR3 region has 16 residues. Germline CDR1 reads MNHEY; CDR2 reads SVGAGI. V lost 4 bases to trimming and J lost 7 bases; unmatched junction nucleotides: 14. CDR3 region: CASSWARGRSLGGYTF. As DNA, the CDR3 is TGTGCCAGCAGTTGGGCCAGGGGGCGCTCATTGGGTGGCTACACCTTC.

DNA for the CDR3: TGTGCCAGCAGCCAAGGGGGCGAACGGTTGCCCCTCCACTTT. It encodes CASSQGGERLPLHF. V gene TRBV28 combines with J gene TRBJ1-6; 7 nucleotides line up with TRBD1. Germline CDR1 reads MDHEN; CDR2 reads SYDVKM. There are 14 residues in the CDR3. V was pared by 6 bases and J by 13 bases, with 12 bases of the junction left unmatched.

Note on this clone: One end of the junction varies from germline; a read error may be responsible. The J gene is TRBJ2-7, the V gene TRBV6-2 or TRBV6-3; D gene uncertain. Germline V CDR1 and CDR2: MNHEY, SVGEGT. This CDR3 spans 12 amino acids. The CDR3 protein is CASSYLLQPPCF. The CDR3 nucleotides are TGTGCCAGCAGTTATCTCCTTCAACCTCCTTGCTTC.

The chain's CDR3 is CASSTPNREDTEAFF. The CDR3 DNA sequence: TGTGCCAGCAGCACCCCGAACAGGGAAGACACTGAAGCTTTCTTT. J is TRBJ1-1 and V is TRBV21-1; no check of the table's D call, TRBD1, against the DNA was made. TRBV21-1 is described as a pseudogene. CDR3 size: 15 residues.

The chain is built from TRBV24-1 and TRBJ2-2; maybe TRBD2 (6 bases). The CDR3 totals 14 residues. The germline V gene has CDR1 KGHDR and CDR2 SFDVKD. Trimming removed 9 bases from V and 2 bases from J, with 12 bases in between. CDR3 nucleotide sequence: TGTGCCACCGGGGGGTCCCTTAACACCGGGGAGCTGTTTTTT. Translated: CATGGSLNTGELFF.